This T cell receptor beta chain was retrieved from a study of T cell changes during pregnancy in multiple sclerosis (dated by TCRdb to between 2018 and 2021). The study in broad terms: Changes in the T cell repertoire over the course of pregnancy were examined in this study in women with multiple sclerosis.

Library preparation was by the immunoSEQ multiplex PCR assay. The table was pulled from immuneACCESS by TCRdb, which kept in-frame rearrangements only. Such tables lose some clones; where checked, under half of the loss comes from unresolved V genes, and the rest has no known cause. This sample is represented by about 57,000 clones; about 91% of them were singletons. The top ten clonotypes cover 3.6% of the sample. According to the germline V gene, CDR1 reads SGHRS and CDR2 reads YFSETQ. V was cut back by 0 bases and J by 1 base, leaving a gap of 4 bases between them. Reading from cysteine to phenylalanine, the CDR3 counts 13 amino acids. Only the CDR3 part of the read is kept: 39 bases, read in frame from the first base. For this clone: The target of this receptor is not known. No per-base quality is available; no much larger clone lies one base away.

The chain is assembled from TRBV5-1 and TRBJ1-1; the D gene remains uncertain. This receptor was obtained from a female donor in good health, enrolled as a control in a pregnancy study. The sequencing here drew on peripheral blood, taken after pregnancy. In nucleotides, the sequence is TGCGCCAGCAGCTTGGCCAAGAACACTGAAGCTTTCTTT. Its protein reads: CASSLAKNTEAFF.